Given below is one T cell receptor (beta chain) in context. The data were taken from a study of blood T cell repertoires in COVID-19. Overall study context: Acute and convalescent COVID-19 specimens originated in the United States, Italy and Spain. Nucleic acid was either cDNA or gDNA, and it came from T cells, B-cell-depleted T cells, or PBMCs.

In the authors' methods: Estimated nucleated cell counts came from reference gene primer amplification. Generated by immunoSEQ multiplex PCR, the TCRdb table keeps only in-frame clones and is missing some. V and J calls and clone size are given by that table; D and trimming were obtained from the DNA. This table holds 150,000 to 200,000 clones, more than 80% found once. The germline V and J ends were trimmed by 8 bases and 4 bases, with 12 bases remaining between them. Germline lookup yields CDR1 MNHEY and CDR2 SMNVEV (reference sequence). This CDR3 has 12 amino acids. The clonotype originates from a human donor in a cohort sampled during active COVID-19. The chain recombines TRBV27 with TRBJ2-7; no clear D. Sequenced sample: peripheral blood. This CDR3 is CASGRTDYEQYF. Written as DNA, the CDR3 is TGTGCCAGCGGCCGAACAGATTACGAGCAGTACTTC.